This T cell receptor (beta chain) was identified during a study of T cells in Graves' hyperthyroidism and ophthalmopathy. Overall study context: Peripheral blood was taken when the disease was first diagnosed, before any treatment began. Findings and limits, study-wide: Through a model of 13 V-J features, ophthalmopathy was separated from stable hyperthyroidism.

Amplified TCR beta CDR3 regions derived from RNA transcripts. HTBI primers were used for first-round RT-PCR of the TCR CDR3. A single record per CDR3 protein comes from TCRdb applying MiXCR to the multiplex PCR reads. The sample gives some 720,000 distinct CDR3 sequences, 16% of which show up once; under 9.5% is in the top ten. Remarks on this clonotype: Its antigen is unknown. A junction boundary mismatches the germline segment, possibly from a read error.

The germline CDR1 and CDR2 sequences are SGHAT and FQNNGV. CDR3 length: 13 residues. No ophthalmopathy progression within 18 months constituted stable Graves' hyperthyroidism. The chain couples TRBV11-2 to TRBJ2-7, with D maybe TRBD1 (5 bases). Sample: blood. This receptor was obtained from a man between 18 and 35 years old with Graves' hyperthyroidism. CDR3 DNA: TGTGCCAGCAGCTTAGGACCGGACCTGGGGCAGCACTTC. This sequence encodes CASSLGPDLGQHF.